This TCR beta chain appears in the sequencing data of a study of response to subunit inactivated influenza vaccine. Via MiXCR, TCRdb re-called the RT-PCR reads, giving one row per CDR3 protein. Among over 400,000 distinct CDR3 sequences, approximately 9.9% were seen once, and the ten largest hold approximately 12%. The CDR3 contains 18 residues. Per germline, CDR1 SGHVS and CDR2 FQNEAQ. Trimming left V 5 bases short and J 0 bases short, with 19 bases between. The J gene is TRBJ2-2, the V gene TRBV7-8; maybe TRBD1 (5 bases). The clonotype comes from a man over 45 who received an inactivated influenza vaccine. The specimen was PBMCs from blood, collected roughly 45 days after vaccination. In DNA form, the CDR3 reads TGTGCCAGCAGCCCCCAAAGGGGTGGGCCCGCGAACACCGGGGAGCTGTTTTTT. Its translation is CASSPQRGGPANTGELFF.